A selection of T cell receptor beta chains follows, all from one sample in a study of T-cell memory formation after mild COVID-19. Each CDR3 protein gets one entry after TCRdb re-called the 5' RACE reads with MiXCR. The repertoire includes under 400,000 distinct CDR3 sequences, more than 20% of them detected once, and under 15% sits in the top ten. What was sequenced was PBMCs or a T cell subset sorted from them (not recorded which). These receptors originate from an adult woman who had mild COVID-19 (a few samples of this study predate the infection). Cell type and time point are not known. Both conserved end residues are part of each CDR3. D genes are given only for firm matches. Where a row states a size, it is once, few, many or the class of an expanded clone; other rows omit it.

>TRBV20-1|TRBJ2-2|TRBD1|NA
TGCAGTGCTAGAGATCCGGGACAGGGGGTAGCCGGGGAGCTGTTTTTT
CSARDPGQGVAGELFF
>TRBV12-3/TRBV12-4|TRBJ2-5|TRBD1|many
TGTGCCAGCAGTTCGCGACAGGGGGGGGAGACCCAGTACTTC
CASSSRQGGETQYF
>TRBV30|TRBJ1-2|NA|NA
TGTGCCTGGACAGGCGGGGTACTTGATGGCTACACCTTC
CAWTGGVLDGYTF
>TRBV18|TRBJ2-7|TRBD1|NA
TGTGCCAGCTCACCGAGAGGGGGGACAGGGTCCTACGAGCAGTACTTC
CASSPRGGTGSYEQYF
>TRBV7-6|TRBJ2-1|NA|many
TGTGCCAGCAGCCTCATGTCGAACACGAATCCCAATGAGCAGTTCTTC
CASSLMSNTNPNEQFF
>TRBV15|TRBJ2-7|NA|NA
TGTGCCACCAGCAGAGGAGAGGACTACGAGCAGTACTTC
CATSRGEDYEQYF
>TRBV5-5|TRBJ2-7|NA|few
TGTGCCAGCAGCTCCCTTGGGGGGGACAGCAGCTCCTACGAGCAGTACTTC
CASSSLGGDSSSYEQYF
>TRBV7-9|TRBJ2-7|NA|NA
TGTGCCAGCAGCTTATCTCTGTACGAGCAGTACTTC
CASSLSLYEQYF
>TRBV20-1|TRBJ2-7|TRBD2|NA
TGCAGTGCTAGAGGCCTAGCGGGACTCTCCTACGAGCAGTACTTC
CSARGLAGLSYEQYF
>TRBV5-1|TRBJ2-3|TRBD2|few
TGCGCCAGCAGCTTGGTTCCACCGGGACTAGCGGGAGAGGGGTATTTT
CASSLVPPGLAGEGYF
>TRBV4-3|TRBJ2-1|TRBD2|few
TGCGCCAGCAGCCCTATGCTCTTAGCGGGGAGCTCCTACAATGAGCAGTTCTTC
CASSPMLLAGSSYNEQFF
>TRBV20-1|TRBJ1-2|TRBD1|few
TGCAGTGCACCGACCGGGACAGGGGCTTCTAACTATGGCTACACCTTC
CSAPTGTGASNYGYTF
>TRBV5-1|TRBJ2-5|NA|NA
TGCGCCAGCAGCTCTATTAATGAAGAGACCCAGTACTTC
CASSSINEETQYF
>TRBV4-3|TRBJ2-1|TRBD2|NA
TGCGCCAGCAGCCAAGATTTAGCGGGGGTGGGCTACAATGAGCAGTTCTTC
CASSQDLAGVGYNEQFF
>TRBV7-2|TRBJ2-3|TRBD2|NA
TGTGCCAGCAGCTTCAGGACTAGCGGGAGGGCTCCAGATACGCAGTATTTT
CASSFRTSGRAPDTQYF
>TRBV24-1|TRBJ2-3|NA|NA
TGTGCCACCAGTGATTTGGAAGGGGAAACAGATACGCAGTATTTT
CATSDLEGETDTQYF
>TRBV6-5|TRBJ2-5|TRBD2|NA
TGTGCCATCGGCGGGGGGACAGAGACCCAGTACTTC
CAIGGGTETQYF
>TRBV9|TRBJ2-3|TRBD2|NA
TGTGCCAGCAGCGAGAGCGGGAGAAAAGATACGCAGTATTTT
CASSESGRKDTQYF
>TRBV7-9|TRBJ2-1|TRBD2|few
TGTGCCAGCAGCTCCGGAGCGGGACCATCTGAGCAGTTCTTC
CASSSGAGPSEQFF
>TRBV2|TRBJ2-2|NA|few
TGTGCCAGCATTTCGAACACCGGGGAGCTGTTTTTT
CASISNTGELFF
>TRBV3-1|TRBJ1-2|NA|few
TGTGCCAGCAGCCAAGAACTGACAGGAGGTTATGGCTACACCTTC
CASSQELTGGYGYTF
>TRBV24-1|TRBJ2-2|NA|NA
TGTGCCACCAGTGATTCGGGAAACCAATACACCGGGGAGCTGTTTTTT
CATSDSGNQYTGELFF
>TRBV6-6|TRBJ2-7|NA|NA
TGTGCCAGCAGTTATACTGCCGGGTCCTCCTACGAGCAGTACTTC
CASSYTAGSSYEQYF
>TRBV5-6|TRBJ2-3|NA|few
TGTGCCAGCAGCTTGGAAGGTCTAACTAGCACAGATACGCAGTATTTT
CASSLEGLTSTDTQYF
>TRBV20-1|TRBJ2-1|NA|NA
TGCAGTGCTGACAACCCCTCTTGGGGGAGGTCCTACAATGAGCAGTTCTTC
CSADNPSWGRSYNEQFF
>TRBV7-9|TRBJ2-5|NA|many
TGTGCCAGCAGCCGGGGAGAAGAGACCCAGTACTTC
CASSRGEETQYF
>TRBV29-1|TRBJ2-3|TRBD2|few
TGCAGCGTGGAAGCGGGGGGGCAGATAGATACGCAGTATTTT
CSVEAGGQIDTQYF
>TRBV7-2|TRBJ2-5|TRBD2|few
TGTGCCAGCAGCGGGGGACTAGCGGTCACGCAAGAGACCCAGTACTTC
CASSGGLAVTQETQYF
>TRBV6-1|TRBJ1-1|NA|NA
TGTGCCTCCAACGCAGGGTACACTGAAGCTTTCTTT
CASNAGYTEAFF
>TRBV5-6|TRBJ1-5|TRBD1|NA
TGTGCCAGCAGCTTGACCACAGGGGGCGGTCAGCCCCAGCATTTT
CASSLTTGGGQPQHF
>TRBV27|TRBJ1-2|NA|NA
TGTGCCAGCAGTCCAAGCACAGCCCCAAACTATGGCTACACCTTC
CASSPSTAPNYGYTF
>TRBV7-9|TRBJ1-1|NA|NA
TGTGCCAGCAGCGCCTACAGATCCACTGAAGCTTTCTTT
CASSAYRSTEAFF
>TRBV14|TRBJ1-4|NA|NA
TGTGCCAGCAGAAAGGGGGACGGGCTGCAGGAAAAACTGTTTTTT
CASRKGDGLQEKLFF
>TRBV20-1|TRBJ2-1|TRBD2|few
TGCAGTGCTGCGGAAACTAGCGGGAGGGGGAGATACAATGAGCAGTTCTTC
CSAAETSGRGRYNEQFF